The 32 T cell receptor beta chains below were found in one sample sequenced in a study of CD8 T cells in ankylosing spondylitis. Each CDR3 protein gets one entry after TCRdb re-called the 5' RACE reads with MiXCR. This sample has around 150,000 distinct CDR3 sequences, with 6% to 8% found just once. The sequenced sample consisted of blood, either unsorted or a sorted T cell fraction (not recorded which). The origin of the receptors is a female donor with ankylosing spondylitis or in good health (not recorded which).

Ten or more counts support this clonotype. The chain recombines TRBV12-3 or TRBV12-4 with TRBJ2-1; TRBD2 matches 12 bases. V gave up 7 bases and J gave up 0 bases; unmatched junction bases: 4. This CDR3 comprises 16 residues. The CDR3 DNA is TGTGCCAGCAACCAACTAGCGGGGGGCTCCTACAATGAGCAGTTCTTC. It translates to CASNQLAGGSYNEQFF.

In the case of this clonotype: It may be a read error: a sequence one base away is much more abundant. V usage is TRBV7-9 and J usage is TRBJ1-1; 7 bases align to TRBD1. The J segment lost 0 bases and the V segment lost 7 bases, leaving 14 bases of the junction unmatched. This CDR3 has 17 amino acids. The germline V gene has CDR1 SEHNR and CDR2 FQNEAQ (reference sequence). CDR3 in DNA: TGTGCCAGCACCACAAGTCCAGGCAGGGGGATGAACACTGAAGCTTTCTTT. Its protein is CASTTSPGRGMNTEAFF.

This clonotype has at least ten counts. The V and J genes are TRBV20-1 and TRBJ1-2; D may be TRBD1 (5 bases). This CDR3 is built from 13 residues. The germline V and J ends were trimmed by 4 bases and 3 bases, with 12 bases remaining between them. Per the germline V gene, CDR1 is DFQATT and CDR2 is SNEGSKA (reference sequence). The CDR3 nucleotides read TGCAGTGCTAAACCCGGGACCGACTATGGCTACACCTTC. Amino acid sequence: CSAKPGTDYGYTF.

In regard to this clonotype: This may arise from a read error, as a much more abundant clone is one base away. This rearrangement joins TRBV20-1 to TRBJ2-7, with D maybe TRBD2 (6 bases). CDR3 length: 15 residues. Trimming took 5 bases from V and 3 from J, leaving 20 bases between them. Germline lookup yields CDR1 DFQATT and CDR2 SNEGSKA (reference sequence). CDR3 in amino acids: CSAPQGAGGFYEQYF. The CDR3 nucleotides read TGCAGTGCTCCTCAGGGAGCGGGCGGTTTCTACGAGCAGTACTTC.

There are many counts of this clonotype. The chain combines TRBV29-1 with TRBJ2-3; a weak D match, TRBD1 (5 bases). The CDR3 extends over 13 amino acids. Germline CDR1 reads SQVTM; CDR2 reads ANQGSEA. Trimming cost V 3 bases and J 2 bases, with 9 bases left between them. CDR3: CSVEGRDTDTQYF. DNA of the CDR3: TGCAGCGTTGAGGGCAGGGACACAGATACGCAGTATTTT.

The chain has TRBV20-1 and TRBJ2-6, with D possibly called TRBD1 or TRBD2 (6 bases each). Trimming removed 5 bases from V and 4 bases from J, with 15 bases in between. CDR3 size: 15 residues. Germline values: CDR1 DFQATT, CDR2 SNEGSKA (reference sequence). The CDR3 region has the DNA TGCAGTGCTCCGGAGGGTGGGACAGGGGCCAACGTCCTGACTTTC. This encodes CSAPEGGTGANVLTF.

This clonotype was observed at least ten times. The J gene is TRBJ2-7, the V gene TRBV30; the D is unclear. There are 10 residues in the CDR3. Trimming pared 5 bases from V and 4 bases from J, leaving 6 bases between. Germline values: CDR1 GTSNPN, CDR2 SVGIG (reference sequence). Here the CDR3 DNA reads TGTGCCTGGGGTTTTTACGAGCAGTACTTC. Encoded protein: CAWGFYEQYF.

The V gene is TRBV11-3, the J gene TRBJ2-5, with D maybe TRBD2 (5 bases). CDR3 length equals 13 residues. Germline CDR1 SGHNT, CDR2 YENEEA. V lost 5 bases, J lost 5 bases, and 12 bases lay in between. The CDR3 DNA reads as TGTGCCAGCAGCGTCTCGGACTCGGAGACCCAGTACTTC. Translated: CASSVSDSETQYF.

This clonotype appeared many times. This rearrangement joins TRBV7-2 to TRBJ2-5, with D perhaps given as TRBD1 or TRBD2 (6 bases each). The V gene lost 3 bases and the J gene lost 5 bases, with 13 bases spanning the gap. Germline lookup yields CDR1 SGHTA and CDR2 FQGNSA. CDR3 size: 14 residues. The CDR3 DNA follows: TGTGCCAGCAGCTTTTCAGGGGCGGGGGAGACCCAGTACTTC. Its protein product is CASSFSGAGETQYF.

This clonotype appeared many times. The chain carries TRBV3-1 and TRBJ1-2; tentative D call: TRBD1 (5 bases). The CDR3 is 14 amino acids. The ends were cut back, 0 bases at V and 3 bases at J, with 8 bases in the middle. Germline V gene data show CDR1 as LGHDT and CDR2 as YNNKEL (reference sequence). The CDR3 here is CASSQDRTHYGYTF. The DNA for the CDR3 is TGTGCCAGCAGCCAAGACCGGACACACTATGGCTACACCTTC.

Many counts were recorded for this clonotype. The chain joins TRBV12-3 or TRBV12-4 to TRBJ1-5; D remains unclear. There are 13 residues in the CDR3. The ends were cut back, 7 bases at V and 3 bases at J, with 10 bases in the middle. The CDR3 loop reads CASTPEPNQPQHF. In DNA, the CDR3 is TGTGCCAGCACCCCCGAGCCCAATCAGCCCCAGCATTTT.

This clonotype was picked up a small number of times. The chain joins TRBV20-1 to TRBJ1-1; weak D call: TRBD1 (5 bases). CDR1 and CDR2 (germline): DFQATT, SNEGSKA (reference sequence). Trimming took 5 bases from V and 0 from J, leaving 13 bases between them. There are 14 residues in the CDR3. The CDR3 protein is CSAVRTGLNTEAFF. The CDR3 bases are TGCAGTGCTGTAAGGACGGGACTGAACACTGAAGCTTTCTTT.

This clonotype was recorded at least ten times. The rearrangement links TRBV7-2 to TRBJ1-1, with D hard to call. The CDR3 is 13 residues long. Germline CDR1 reads SGHTA; CDR2 reads FQGNSA. With 5 bases removed from V and 1 base from J, the gap between germline ends came to 8 bases. The CDR3, as DNA: TGTGCCAGCAGCCTGAACAAGAACACTGAAGCTTTCTTT. It specifies CASSLNKNTEAFF.

This clonotype was observed many times. The V gene is TRBV18, the J gene TRBJ1-1; D might be TRBD1 (5 bases). There are 15 residues in the CDR3. V shed 5 bases and J shed 4 bases, with 17 bases lying between them. The germline CDR1 and CDR2 sequences are KGHSH and LQKENI. The CDR3 protein is CASSIPGTWGTEAFF. The DNA of the CDR3 is TGTGCCAGCTCAATTCCCGGGACCTGGGGCACTGAAGCTTTCTTT.

J is TRBJ1-2 and V is TRBV18, with 7 positions matching TRBD1. Germline assignment: CDR1 KGHSH and CDR2 LQKENI. J lost 4 bases, V lost 1 base, and 6 bases had no gene match. The CDR3 runs 15 residues. The CDR3 reads CASSPLGTEPYGYTF. CDR3 coding DNA: TGTGCCAGCTCACCACTCGGGACAGAACCCTATGGCTACACCTTC. Supplemented by reference TRBV18 and TRBJ1-2, the full variable domain reads NAGVMQNPRHLVRRRGQEARLRCSPMKGHSHVYWYRQLPEEGLKFMVYLQKENIIDESGMPKERFSAEFPKEGPSILRIQQVVRGDSAAYFCASSPLGTEPYGYTFGSGTRLTVV.

This clonotype was seen at least ten times. The CDR3: CASRLEGLYGYTF. In nucleotides, the CDR3 is TGCGCCAGCAGGCTCGAGGGCCTCTATGGCTACACCTTC. This chain links TRBV5-1 with TRBJ1-2; D unresolved. The CDR3 totals 13 residues. Trimming took off 5 bases at V and 4 bases at J, with 12 bases between the two ends. In germline, CDR1 is SGHRS, CDR2 YFSETQ.

This clonotype showed up many times. The chain recombines TRBV11-1 with TRBJ2-2; tentatively, D is TRBD1 (5 bases). The germline gives CDR1 SGHAT, CDR2 FQDESV (reference sequence). The CDR3 runs 14 residues. V dropped 7 bases and J dropped 11 bases, with 20 bases sitting between them. CDR3 sequence reads: CASTYNTRVGELFF. The DNA for the CDR3 is TGTGCCAGCACCTACAACACCAGGGTCGGAGAGCTGTTTTTT.

This clonotype was found many times. The genes are TRBV5-1 and TRBJ2-3; D not certain. Germline V gene lookup returns CDR1 SGHRS and CDR2 YFSETQ. V was pared by 0 bases and J by 3 bases, with 8 bases between. This CDR3 comprises 14 residues. The CDR3 coding sequence is TGCGCCAGCAGCTTGGAATCGTGGACAGATACGCAGTATTTT. This translates into CASSLESWTDTQYF.

This clonotype was recorded at least ten times. V usage is TRBV12-3 or TRBV12-4 and J usage is TRBJ2-1; 8 bases map to TRBD2. Losses at the gene ends were 5 bases for V and 6 bases for J; bases not matched to a gene: 9. The CDR3 contains 15 residues. The CDR3 nucleotides read TGTGCCAGCAGTCAGACTAGCGAAAACCCCAATGAGCAGTTCTTC. Protein: CASSQTSENPNEQFF.

This clonotype was counted ten times or more. At one boundary the junction diverges from the germline segment, which might be a read error. This chain uses TRBV2 with TRBJ2-5, with a tentative D call TRBD2 (7 bases). Germline CDR1 and CDR2: SNHLY and FYNNEI. CDR3 length equals 11 residues. The CDR3 protein is CASSPGAAGNF. The CDR3 region has the DNA TGTGCCAGCAGTCCAGGGGCAGCGGGAAACTTC.

This clonotype was recorded at least ten times. This chain links TRBV20-1 with TRBJ1-1; TRBD1 might be the D (6 bases). Germline V gives CDR1 DFQATT, CDR2 SNEGSKA (reference sequence). Trimming cost V 6 bases and J 0 bases, with 14 bases left between them. This CDR3 has 14 amino acids. In nucleotides, the CDR3 is TGCAGTGCCCGACAGGCGGGGGTGAACACTGAAGCTTTCTTT. Its protein is CSARQAGVNTEAFF.

This clonotype occurred many times. This sequence joins TRBV11-2 and TRBJ2-1; D not resolved. This CDR3 region has 18 residues. Trimming cost V 5 bases and J 6 bases, with 26 bases left between them. CDR1 and CDR2 (germline): SGHAT, FQNNGV. CDR3 in DNA: TGTGCCAGCAGCGCGAGCCTCATAGCTACCTCCTTTGGCAATGAGCAGTTCTTC. This gives the protein CASSASLIATSFGNEQFF.

The chain uses TRBV7-9 and TRBJ1-2; D is unresolved. Deletions cut 3 bases from V and 8 bases from J, with 10 bases between. The CDR3 loop spans 12 amino acids. Germline CDR1 is SEHNR and CDR2 is FQNEAQ (reference sequence). The CDR3 nucleotides read TGTGCCAGCAGCTTCGAGGCGGGCGGCTACACCTTC. Translating it yields CASSFEAGGYTF. The full variable domain, with the rest looked up from reference TRBV7-9 and TRBJ1-2, is DTGVSQNPRHKITKRGQNVTFRCDPISEHNRLYWYRQTLGQGPEFLTYFQNEAQLEKSRLLSDRFSAERPKGSFSTLEIQRTEQGDSAMYLCASSFEAGGYTFGSGTRLTVV.

This clonotype was found many times. The chain employs TRBV4-3 and TRBJ1-5; 10 nucleotides agree with TRBD1. The CDR3 spans 15 residues. With 3 bases clipped from V and 3 bases from J, the junction kept 2 bases outside the gene matches. Germline-derived CDR1 and CDR2 are LGHNA and YSLEER. The CDR3 loop reads CASSHGTGDNQPQHF. In DNA, the CDR3 is TGCGCCAGCAGCCACGGGACAGGGGACAATCAGCCCCAGCATTTT.

Worth noting for this clonotype: This could be a read error, since a much larger clone is one nucleotide away. The rearrangement joins TRBV28 to TRBJ2-3; D is unclear. The CDR3 totals 13 residues. V lost 9 bases and J lost 4, with 14 bases in between. Germline V lookup: CDR1 MDHEN, CDR2 SYDVKM. The CDR3 sequence is CASSPRRADTQYF. CDR3 nucleotides: TGTGCCAGTAGCCCGAGGCGCGCAGATACGCAGTATTTT.

This clonotype was counted many times. The rearrangement uses TRBV5-1 and TRBJ2-7; 8 positions match TRBD1. Germline-derived CDR1 and CDR2 are SGHRS and YFSETQ. CDR3 length equals 14 residues. V shed 4 bases and J 5 bases; nucleotides not matched to a gene: 8. CDR3 protein: CASSVRQGFNEQYF. The CDR3 coding sequence is TGCGCCAGCAGCGTCCGACAGGGGTTCAACGAGCAGTACTTC. Complete variable domain (other parts from reference TRBV5-1 and TRBJ2-7): KAGVTQTPRYLIKTRGQQVTLSCSPISGHRSVSWYQQTPGQGLQFLFEYFSETQRNKGNFPGRFSGRQFSNSRSEMNVSTLELGDSALYLCASSVRQGFNEQYFGPGTRLTVT.

This clonotype was counted many times. The rearrangement uses TRBV20-1 and TRBJ2-7; weak D call: TRBD2 (5 bases). The CDR3 extends over 11 amino acids. With 4 bases removed from V and 7 bases from J, the gap between germline ends came to 11 bases. CDR1 DFQATT and CDR2 SNEGSKA come from the germline V gene (reference sequence). The chain's CDR3 is CSAMFTGEQYF. CDR3 DNA: TGCAGTGCTATGTTTACGGGAGAGCAGTACTTC.

This clonotype has at least ten counts. This chain links TRBV15 with TRBJ1-5; D not certain. CDR1 and CDR2 from the germline V gene are LNHNV and YYDKDF (reference sequence). V lost 6 bases and J 9 bases, leaving 12 bases between the germline ends. CDR3 length: 12 amino acids. The CDR3 sequence is CATSLGPTPQHF. In DNA, the CDR3 is TGTGCCACCAGTCTGGGTCCTACGCCCCAGCATTTT.

This clonotype was observed at least ten times. The rearrangement joins TRBV4-3 to TRBJ1-1; D may be TRBD1 (6 bases). The CDR3 length is 15 residues. V was pared by 1 base and J by 3 bases, with 12 bases between. CDR1 and CDR2 (germline): LGHNA, YSLEER. The CDR3 nucleotides are TGCGCCAGCAGCCAAGGGGTCAGGGGAGACACTGAAGCTTTCTTT. This translates into CASSQGVRGDTEAFF.

This clonotype came up many times. This rearrangement joins TRBV9 to TRBJ1-1, with D possibly matching TRBD1 (5 bases). Deletions cut 2 bases from V and 1 base from J, with 6 bases between. The germline V gene has CDR1 SGDLS and CDR2 YYNGEE. This CDR3 contains 13 residues. The chain's CDR3 is CASSVTGNTEAFF. The CDR3, as DNA: TGTGCCAGCAGCGTTACAGGGAACACTGAAGCTTTCTTT.

This clonotype was found many times. The chain links TRBV12-3 or TRBV12-4 to TRBJ2-3, with 7 nucleotides matching TRBD1. J gave up 7 bases and V 5 bases, and 9 bases lay outside the gene matches. The CDR3 spans 14 residues. Here the CDR3 DNA reads TGTGCCAGCAGTAGGGACAGCTCGGGAAATACGCAGTATTTT. Encoded protein: CASSRDSSGNTQYF.

There are a few counts of this clonotype. This chain joins TRBV19 and TRBJ1-3; D remains unclear. V was cut by 7 bases and J by 0 bases, with 10 bases left in between. CDR1 and CDR2 from the germline V gene are LNHDA and SQIVND (reference sequence). CDR3 size: 14 residues. CDR3 DNA: TGTGCCAGTACCGAAAGCCTCTCTGGAAACACCATATATTTT. This codes for CASTESLSGNTIYF.